The clone carrying this T cell receptor (beta chain) was seen a handful of times. As yet, its antigen is unknown. The record originates from a study of cytomegalovirus exposure and HLA in healthy donors. Across the whole study: The same platform as the 500 to 700 first-cohort repertoires was used for the 120 validation repertoires, a later analysis reported. General observations from the study: In vitro, a few CMV-associated chains proved specific for CMV antigens. Many donors carried some public TCRs, although rarity characterized most TCR sequences.

Data came from immunoSEQ multiplex PCR; TCRdb stores just in-frame clones and leaves some out. The sample has some 69,000 clones, roughly 95% seen once. Germline-derived CDR1 and CDR2 are LGHNA and YNFKEQ. V gave up 1 base and J gave up 7 bases; unmatched junction bases: 10. CDR3 size: 16 residues. The sequencing sample was made of PBMCs. The chain combines TRBV4-2 with TRBJ2-1; 7 nucleotides align to TRBD2. The TCR sequence derives from a woman in her late teens or twenties in good health and CMV-seropositive. CDR3 sequence (DNA): TGTGCCAGCAGCCAAGTCGCGATGGCGGGAGCAAATGAGCAGTTCTTC. Translating gives CASSQVAMAGANEQFF.